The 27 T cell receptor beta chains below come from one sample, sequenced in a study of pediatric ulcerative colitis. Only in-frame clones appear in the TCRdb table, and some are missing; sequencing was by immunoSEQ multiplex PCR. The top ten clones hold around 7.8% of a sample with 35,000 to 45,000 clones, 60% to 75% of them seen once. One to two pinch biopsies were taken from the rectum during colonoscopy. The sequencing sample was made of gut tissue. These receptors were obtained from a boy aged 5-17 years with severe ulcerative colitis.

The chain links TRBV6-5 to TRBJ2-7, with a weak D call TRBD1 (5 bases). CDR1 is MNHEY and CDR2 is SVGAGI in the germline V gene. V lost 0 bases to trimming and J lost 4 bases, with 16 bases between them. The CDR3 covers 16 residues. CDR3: CASSYSRQGSRYEQYF. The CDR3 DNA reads TGTGCCAGCAGTTACTCGAGGCAGGGTAGTAGGTACGAGCAGTACTTC.

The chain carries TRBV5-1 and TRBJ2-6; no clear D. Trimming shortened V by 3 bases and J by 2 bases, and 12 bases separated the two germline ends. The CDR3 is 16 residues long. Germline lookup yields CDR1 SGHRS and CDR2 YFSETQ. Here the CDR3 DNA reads TGCGCCAGCAGCTCTACGGGTGAGGCTGGGGCCAACGTCCTGACTTTC. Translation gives CASSSTGEAGANVLTF.

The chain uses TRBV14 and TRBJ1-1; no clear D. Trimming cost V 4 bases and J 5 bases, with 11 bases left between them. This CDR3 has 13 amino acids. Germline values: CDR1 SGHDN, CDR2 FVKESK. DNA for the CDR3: TGTGCCAGCAGCCTTACGGACCGGACTGAAGCTTTCTTT. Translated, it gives CASSLTDRTEAFF.

The CDR3: CASSVVSGVQETQYF. The CDR3 nucleotides read TGTGCCAGCAGCGTAGTATCCGGGGTCCAAGAGACCCAGTACTTC. This rearrangement joins TRBV9 to TRBJ2-5; a weak D match, TRBD2 (5 bases). Trimming removed 0 bases at V and 1 base at J, with 10 bases between. The germline gives CDR1 SGDLS, CDR2 YYNGEE. The length of the CDR3 is 15 residues.

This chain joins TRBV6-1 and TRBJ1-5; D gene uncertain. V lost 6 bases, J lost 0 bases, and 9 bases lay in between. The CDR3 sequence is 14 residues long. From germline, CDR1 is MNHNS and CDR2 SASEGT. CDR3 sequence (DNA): TGTGCCAGCAGCCGGGCCCTTAGCAATCAGCCCCAGCATTTT. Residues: CASSRALSNQPQHF.

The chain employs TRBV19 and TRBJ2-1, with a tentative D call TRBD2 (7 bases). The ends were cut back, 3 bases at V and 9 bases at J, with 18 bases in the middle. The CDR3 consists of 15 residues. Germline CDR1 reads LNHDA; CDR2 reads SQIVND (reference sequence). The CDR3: CASSITSGGAGEQFF. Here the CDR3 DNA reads TGTGCCAGTAGTATCACTAGTGGGGGGGCAGGTGAGCAGTTCTTC.

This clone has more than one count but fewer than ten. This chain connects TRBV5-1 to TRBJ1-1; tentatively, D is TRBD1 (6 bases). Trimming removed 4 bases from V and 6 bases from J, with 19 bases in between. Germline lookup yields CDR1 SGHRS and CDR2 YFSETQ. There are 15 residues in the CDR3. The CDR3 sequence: CASSQKQGGTAEAFF. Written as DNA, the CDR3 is TGCGCCAGCAGCCAAAAACAGGGCGGTACCGCTGAAGCTTTCTTT.

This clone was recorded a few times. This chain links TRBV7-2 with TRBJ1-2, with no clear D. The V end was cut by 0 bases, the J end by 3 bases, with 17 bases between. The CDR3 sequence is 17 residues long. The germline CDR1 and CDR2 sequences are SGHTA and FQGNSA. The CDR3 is CASSLASFGYGYYGYTF. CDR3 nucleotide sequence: TGTGCCAGCAGCTTAGCGTCGTTTGGGTACGGATACTATGGCTACACCTTC.

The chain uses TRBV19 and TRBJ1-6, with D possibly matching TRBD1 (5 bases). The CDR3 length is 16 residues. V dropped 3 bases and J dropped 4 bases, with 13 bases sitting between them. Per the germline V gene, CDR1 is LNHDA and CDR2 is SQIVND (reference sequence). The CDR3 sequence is CASSMAGTAYNSPLHF. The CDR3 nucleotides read TGTGCCAGTAGTATGGCCGGGACGGCATATAATTCACCCCTCCACTTT.

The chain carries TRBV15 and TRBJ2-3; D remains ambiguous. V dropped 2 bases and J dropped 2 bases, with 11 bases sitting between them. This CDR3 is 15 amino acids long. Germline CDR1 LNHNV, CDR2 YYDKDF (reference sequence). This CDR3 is CATSRTKTYTDTQYF. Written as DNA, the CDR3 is TGTGCCACCAGCAGAACCAAGACCTACACAGATACGCAGTATTTT.

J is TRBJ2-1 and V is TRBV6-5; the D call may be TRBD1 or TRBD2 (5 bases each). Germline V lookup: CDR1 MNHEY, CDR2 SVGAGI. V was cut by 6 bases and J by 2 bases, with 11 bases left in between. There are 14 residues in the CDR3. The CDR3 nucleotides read TGTGCCAGCAGAAAGGGACGGACCTACAATGAGCAGTTCTTC. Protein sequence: CASRKGRTYNEQFF.

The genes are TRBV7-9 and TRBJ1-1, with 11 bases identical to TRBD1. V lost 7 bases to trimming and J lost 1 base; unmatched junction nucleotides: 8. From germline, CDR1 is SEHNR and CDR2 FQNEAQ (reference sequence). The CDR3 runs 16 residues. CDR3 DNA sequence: TGTGCCAGCAACGGACAGGGGGCAAGTGGGAACACTGAAGCTTTCTTT. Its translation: CASNGQGASGNTEAFF.

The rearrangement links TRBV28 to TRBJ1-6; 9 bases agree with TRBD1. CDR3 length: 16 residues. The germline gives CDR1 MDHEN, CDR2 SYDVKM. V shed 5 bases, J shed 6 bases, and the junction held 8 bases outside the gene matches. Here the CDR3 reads CASSAYTGGFNSPLHF. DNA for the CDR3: TGTGCCAGCAGTGCGTACACAGGGGGCTTTAATTCACCCCTCCACTTT.

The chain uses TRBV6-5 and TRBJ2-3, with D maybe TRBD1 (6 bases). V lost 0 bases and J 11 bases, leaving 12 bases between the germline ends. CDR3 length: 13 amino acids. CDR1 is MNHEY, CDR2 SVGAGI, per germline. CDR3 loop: CASSYSDRVKQYF. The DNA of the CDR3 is TGTGCCAGCAGTTACTCGGACAGAGTGAAGCAGTATTTT.

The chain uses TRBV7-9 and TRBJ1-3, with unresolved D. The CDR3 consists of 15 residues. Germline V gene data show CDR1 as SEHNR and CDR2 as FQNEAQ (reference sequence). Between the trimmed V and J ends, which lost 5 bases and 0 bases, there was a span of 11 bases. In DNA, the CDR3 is TGTGCCAGCAGCCCCCAGAGTATCTCTGGAAACACCATATATTTT. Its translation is CASSPQSISGNTIYF.

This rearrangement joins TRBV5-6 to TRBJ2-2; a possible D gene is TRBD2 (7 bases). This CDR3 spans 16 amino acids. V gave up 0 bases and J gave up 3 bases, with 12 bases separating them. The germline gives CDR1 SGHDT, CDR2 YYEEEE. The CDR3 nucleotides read TGTGCCAGCAGCTTGGGCGGGGGCGCAGACACCGGGGAGCTGTTTTTT. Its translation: CASSLGGGADTGELFF.

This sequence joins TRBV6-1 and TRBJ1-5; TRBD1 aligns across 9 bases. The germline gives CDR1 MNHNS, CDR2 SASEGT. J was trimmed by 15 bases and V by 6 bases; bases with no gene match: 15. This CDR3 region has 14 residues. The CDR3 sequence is CASSAGQGWVTAHF. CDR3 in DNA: TGTGCCAGCAGCGCCGGACAGGGGTGGGTCACAGCGCATTTT.

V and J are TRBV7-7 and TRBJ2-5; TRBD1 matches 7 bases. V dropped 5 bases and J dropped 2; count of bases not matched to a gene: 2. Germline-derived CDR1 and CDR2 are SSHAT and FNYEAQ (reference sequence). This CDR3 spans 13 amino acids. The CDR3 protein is CASSQDRQETQYF. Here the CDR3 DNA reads TGTGCCAGCAGCCAGGACAGGCAAGAGACCCAGTACTTC.

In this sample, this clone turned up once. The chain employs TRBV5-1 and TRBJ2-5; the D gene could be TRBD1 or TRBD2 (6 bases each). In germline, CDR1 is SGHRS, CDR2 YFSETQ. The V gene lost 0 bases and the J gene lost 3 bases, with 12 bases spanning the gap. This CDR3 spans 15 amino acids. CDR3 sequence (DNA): TGCGCCAGCAGCTTGGCCGGAAGGGGGGAAGAGACCCAGTACTTC. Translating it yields CASSLAGRGEETQYF.

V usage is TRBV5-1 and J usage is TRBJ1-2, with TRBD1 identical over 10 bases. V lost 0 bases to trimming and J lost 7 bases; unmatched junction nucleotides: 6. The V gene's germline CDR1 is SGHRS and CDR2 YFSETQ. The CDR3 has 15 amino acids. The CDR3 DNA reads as TGCGCCAGCAGCTTGGTTGTGACAGGGGGCTCTGGCTACACCTTC. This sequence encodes CASSLVVTGGSGYTF.

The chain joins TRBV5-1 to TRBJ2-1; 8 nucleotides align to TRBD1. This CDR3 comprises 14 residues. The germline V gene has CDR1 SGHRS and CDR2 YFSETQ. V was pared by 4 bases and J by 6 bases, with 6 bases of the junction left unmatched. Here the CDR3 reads CASSEDRAFNEQFF. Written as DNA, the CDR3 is TGCGCCAGCAGCGAGGACAGGGCTTTCAATGAGCAGTTCTTC.

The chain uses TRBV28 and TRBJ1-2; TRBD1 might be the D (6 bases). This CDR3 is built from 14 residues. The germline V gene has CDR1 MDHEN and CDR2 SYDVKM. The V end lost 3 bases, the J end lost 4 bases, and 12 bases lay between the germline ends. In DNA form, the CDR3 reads TGTGCCAGCAGTTTGGCCCAGGGGTTCTATGGCTACACCTTC. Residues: CASSLAQGFYGYTF.

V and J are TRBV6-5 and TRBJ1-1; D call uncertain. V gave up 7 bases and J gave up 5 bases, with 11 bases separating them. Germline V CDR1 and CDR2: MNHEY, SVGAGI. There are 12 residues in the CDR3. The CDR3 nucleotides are TGTGCCAGCAATAACGGGTTGACTGAAGCTTTCTTT. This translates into CASNNGLTEAFF.

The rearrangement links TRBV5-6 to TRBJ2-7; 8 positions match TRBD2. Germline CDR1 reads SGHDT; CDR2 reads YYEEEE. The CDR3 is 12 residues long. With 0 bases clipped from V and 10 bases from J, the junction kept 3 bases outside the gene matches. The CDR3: CASSLAAGGQYF. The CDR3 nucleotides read TGTGCCAGCAGCTTGGCCGCGGGAGGTCAGTACTTC.

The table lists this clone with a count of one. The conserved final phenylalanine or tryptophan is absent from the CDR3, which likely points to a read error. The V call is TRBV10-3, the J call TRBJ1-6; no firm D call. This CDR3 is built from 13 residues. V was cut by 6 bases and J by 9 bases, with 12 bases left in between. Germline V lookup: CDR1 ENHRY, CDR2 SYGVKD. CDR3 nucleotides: TGTGCCATCAGGAGGAGAGGGCGTTCACCCCTCCACCTT. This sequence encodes CAIRRRGRSPLHL.

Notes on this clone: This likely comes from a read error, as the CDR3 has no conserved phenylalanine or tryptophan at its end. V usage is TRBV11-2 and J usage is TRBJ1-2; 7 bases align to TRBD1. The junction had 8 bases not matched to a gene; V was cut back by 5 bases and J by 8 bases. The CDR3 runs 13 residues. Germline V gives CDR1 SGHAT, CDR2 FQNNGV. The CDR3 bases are TGTGCCAGCAGCCCGAAGACAGGGAAGGGCTACACCCTC. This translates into CASSPKTGKGYTL.

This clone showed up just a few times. In DNA form, the CDR3 reads TGTGCCAGCAGTGAAGCTGAGGGGGCAGTATACGAGCAGTACTTC. This codes for CASSEAEGAVYEQYF. The chain links TRBV6-1 to TRBJ2-7, with 7 bases fitting TRBD1. Germline lookup yields CDR1 MNHNS and CDR2 SASEGT. Trimming cost V 0 bases and J 4 bases; bases outside gene matches: 6. The CDR3 sequence is 15 residues long.